The 4 T cell receptor beta chains below all came from one sample that was sequenced in a study of blood T cell repertoires in COVID-19. Measured with immunoSEQ multiplex PCR; TCRdb has only the in-frame clones, and not every one. The sample contains roughly 100,000 clones, about 82% of which appear only once. The sample was peripheral blood. These receptors came from a human donor in a cohort sampled during active COVID-19.

The chain joins TRBV2 to TRBJ2-1; D perhaps matches TRBD1 (5 bases). This CDR3 spans 14 amino acids. The germline CDR1 and CDR2 sequences are SNHLY and FYNNEI. Deletions cut 5 bases from V and 0 bases from J, with 8 bases between. The CDR3 region has the DNA TGTGCCAGCAGTCGGCAGGGCTCCTACAATGAGCAGTTCTTC. Encoded protein: CASSRQGSYNEQFF. Full variable domain (missing parts from reference TRBV2 and TRBJ2-1): EPEVTQTPSHQVTQMGQEVILRCVPISNHLYFYWYRQILGQKVEFLVSFYNNEISEKSEIFDDQFSVERPDGSNFTLKIRSTKLEDSAMYFCASSRQGSYNEQFFGPGTRLTVL.

This chain uses TRBV11-2 with TRBJ2-1; 12 bases line up with TRBD2. J lost 6 bases, V lost 3 bases, and 3 bases had no gene match. The germline gives CDR1 SGHAT, CDR2 FQNNGV. The CDR3 loop spans 15 amino acids. The CDR3 sequence: CASSLTSGSGNEQFF. The DNA of the CDR3 is TGTGCCAGCAGCTTGACTAGCGGGAGCGGCAATGAGCAGTTCTTC.

This chain joins TRBV4-1 and TRBJ2-7; perhaps TRBD2 as D (5 bases). The CDR3 is 15 amino acids. Per the germline V gene, CDR1 is MGHRA and CDR2 is YSYEKL. Trimming took off 4 bases at V and 3 bases at J, with 16 bases between the two ends. The CDR3 reads CASSRIVEAVYEQYF. The CDR3 coding sequence is TGCGCCAGCAGCCGGATCGTGGAGGCGGTCTACGAGCAGTACTTC.

This sequence joins TRBV19 and TRBJ1-4; D not resolved. The V gene's germline CDR1 is LNHDA and CDR2 SQIVND (reference sequence). Trimming took off 9 bases at V and 7 bases at J, with 12 bases between the two ends. The CDR3 is 12 residues long. CDR3 protein: CASHGGGEKLFF. DNA of the CDR3: TGTGCCAGCCACGGAGGAGGTGAAAAACTGTTTTTT.